This TCR beta chain was captured by sequencing in a study of blood T cell repertoires in COVID-19. Turning to the study itself: The analysed material was cDNA or gDNA that came from T cells, B-cell-depleted T cells, or PBMCs.

The CDR3 loop spans 16 amino acids. Germline CDR1 SGHTA, CDR2 FQGNSA. V lost 5 bases, J lost 8 bases, and 13 bases stayed unmatched. Data came from immunoSEQ multiplex PCR; TCRdb stores just in-frame clones and leaves some out. In the table there are about 110,000 clones, 70% to 85% of which are singletons. This clonotype originated in a woman aged 35 to 49 with acute or convalescent COVID-19. What was sequenced was peripheral blood. The J gene is TRBJ2-1, the V gene TRBV7-2; TRBD2 matches at 9 bases. CDR3 DNA sequence: TGTGCCAGCAGCCCGTGGTTGCGGGGGGGCGGGGATGAGCAGTTCTTC. This sequence encodes CASSPWLRGGGDEQFF. The variable domain in full, completed from reference TRBV7-2 and TRBJ2-1, reads GAGVSQSPSNKVTEKGKDVELRCDPISGHTALYWYRQSLGQGLEFLIYFQGNSAPDKSGLPSDRFSAERTGGSVSTLTIQRTQQEDSAVYLCASSPWLRGGGDEQFFGPGTRLTVL.